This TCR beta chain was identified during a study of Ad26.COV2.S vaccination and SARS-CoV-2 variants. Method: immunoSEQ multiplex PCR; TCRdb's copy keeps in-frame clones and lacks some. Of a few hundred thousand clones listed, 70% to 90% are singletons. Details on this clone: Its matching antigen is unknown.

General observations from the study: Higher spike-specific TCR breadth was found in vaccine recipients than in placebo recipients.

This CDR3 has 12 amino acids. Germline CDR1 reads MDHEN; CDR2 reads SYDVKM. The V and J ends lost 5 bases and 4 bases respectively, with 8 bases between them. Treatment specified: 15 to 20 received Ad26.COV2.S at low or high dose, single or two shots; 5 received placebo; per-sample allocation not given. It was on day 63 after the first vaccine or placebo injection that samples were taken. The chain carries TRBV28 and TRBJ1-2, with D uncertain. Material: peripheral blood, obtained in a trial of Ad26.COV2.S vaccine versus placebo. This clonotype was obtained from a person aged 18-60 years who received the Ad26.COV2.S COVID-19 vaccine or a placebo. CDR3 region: CASSPQLYGYTF. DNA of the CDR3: TGTGCCAGCAGTCCACAGCTCTATGGCTACACCTTC.